This entry is about one T cell receptor beta chain. Its antigen is unknown. The sample originates from a study of cytomegalovirus exposure and HLA in healthy donors. Study results and caveats: A likely sequencing artifact accounted for one observed cluster of highly shared sequence variants. The Asian-associated ancestry cluster reportedly had fewer N-insertions than the 666-donor mean in a later analysis.

The CDR3 contains 15 residues. The PCR used 60 Vbeta and 13 Jbeta primers. The repertoire was sequenced with immunoSEQ multiplex PCR; TCRdb's copy has only in-frame clones and lacks some. The sample shows about 200,000 clones, 70% to 80% of them seen only once. Source material: PBMCs. The chain carries TRBV21-1 and TRBJ2-1; the table's TRBD2 call for D was not verified on the DNA. TRBV21-1 is deemed a pseudogene. The receptor comes from a male donor in good health and CMV-seropositive. Written as DNA, the CDR3 is TGTGCCAGCAGCAAAGGGTTAGCGGGAGCTCCGAGTCAGTTCTTC. It is translated as CASSKGLAGAPSQFF.